Each of the 3 T cell receptor beta chains below was sequenced from the same sample in a study of T-cell memory formation after mild COVID-19. Each CDR3 protein gets one entry after TCRdb re-called the 5' RACE reads with MiXCR. The repertoire includes around 510,000 distinct CDR3 sequences, about 20% of them detected once, and approximately 8.4% sits in the top ten. Source material: PBMCs or a T cell subset sorted from them (not recorded which). These receptors originate from an adult woman who had mild COVID-19 (a few samples of this study predate the infection). Cell type and time point are not known.

The chain carries TRBV7-9 and TRBJ1-6; 7 bases are a match to TRBD1. Germline V CDR1 and CDR2: SEHNR, FQNEAQ (reference sequence). After removal of 3 bases from V and 6 bases from J, the junction contained 2 bases not matched to a gene. The CDR3 is made up of 14 amino acids. CDR3 protein: CASSFRQGNSPLHF. The CDR3 DNA is TGTGCCAGCAGCTTTAGACAGGGTAATTCACCCCTCCACTTT. The variable domain in full, with the rest retrieved from reference TRBV7-9 and TRBJ1-6, is DTGVSQNPRHKITKRGQNVTFRCDPISEHNRLYWYRQTLGQGPEFLTYFQNEAQLEKSRLLSDRFSAERPKGSFSTLEIQRTEQGDSAMYLCASSFRQGNSPLHFGNGTRLTVT.

The chain has TRBV5-1 and TRBJ2-6; D not certain. The CDR3 runs 16 residues. The V end was cut by 0 bases, the J end by 2 bases, with 9 bases between. Germline-derived CDR1 and CDR2 are SGHRS and YFSETQ. CDR3 protein: CASSLAVVTGANVLTF. As DNA, the CDR3 is TGCGCCAGCAGCTTGGCCGTGGTTACTGGGGCCAACGTCCTGACTTTC. Full variable domain (rest looked up from reference TRBV5-1 and TRBJ2-6): KAGVTQTPRYLIKTRGQQVTLSCSPISGHRSVSWYQQTPGQGLQFLFEYFSETQRNKGNFPGRFSGRQFSNSRSEMNVSTLELGDSALYLCASSLAVVTGANVLTFGAGSRLTVL.

This chain links TRBV5-1 with TRBJ1-2, with D possibly TRBD1 on 5 matching bases. This CDR3 spans 13 amino acids. V was shortened by 6 bases and J by 4 bases, with 13 bases between the two germline ends. Germline V gene data show CDR1 as SGHRS and CDR2 as YFSETQ. Here the CDR3 DNA reads TGCGCCAGCACCTCGCAGGGAGGCTATGGCTACACCTTC. Its translation: CASTSQGGYGYTF.